Only one count was recorded for the clone carrying this T cell receptor (beta chain). Its specificity is unknown. Trimming cost V 5 bases and J 3 bases, with 17 bases left between them. This CDR3 region has 15 residues. CDR1 is SGHDN and CDR2 is FVKESK in the germline V gene. The data were obtained in a study of CD8 T cells in ankylosing spondylitis. Study-wide results and limits: Among TCR beta sequences, a motif of several highly homologous variants appeared characteristic of ankylosing spondylitis blood. Earlier reports found some motif variants in synovial fluid and blood in reactive arthritis. Disease-linked clones reportedly showed significant enrichment in matched ankylosing spondylitis synovial fluid.

MiXCR was run by TCRdb on the 5' RACE reads, yielding one entry per CDR3 protein. The top ten hold around 12% of the sample, which has about 340,000 distinct CDR3 sequences, 20% to 25% seen once. The TCR originated in a male donor with ankylosing spondylitis or in good health (not recorded which). V usage is TRBV14 and J usage is TRBJ2-7; D might be TRBD1 (6 bases). Specimen: blood, either unsorted or a sorted T cell fraction (not recorded which). The CDR3 region has the DNA TGTGCCAGCAGCTCCCGGGACATGGTTTTCTACGAGCAGTACTTC. It encodes CASSSRDMVFYEQYF.